Listed here are 4 T cell receptor beta chains from one sample, sequenced in a study of blood T cell repertoires in COVID-19. Here immunoSEQ multiplex PCR was the method, and the copy in TCRdb shows in-frame clones only, minus some. The repertoire holds more than 350,000 clones, with more than 80% as singletons. Specimen: peripheral blood. All receptors derive from a woman in her twenties or thirties with COVID-19, enrolled during active disease.

The chain carries TRBV4-1 and TRBJ2-7; D might be TRBD1 (5 bases). From germline, CDR1 is MGHRA and CDR2 YSYEKL. The ends were cut back, 0 bases at V and 3 bases at J, with 18 bases in the middle. The CDR3 is 17 amino acids. In nucleotides, the CDR3 is TGCGCCAGCAGCCAAGAAACCTCCACAGGTTTCGTCTACGAGCAGTACTTC. It translates to CASSQETSTGFVYEQYF.

The V call is TRBV2, the J call TRBJ2-1; D possibly corresponds to TRBD1 (6 bases). V lost 4 bases and J lost 2, with 9 bases in between. This CDR3 region has 14 residues. Per the germline V gene, CDR1 is SNHLY and CDR2 is FYNNEI. In nucleotides, the CDR3 is TGTGCCAGCAGTGTCGGGACAACCTACAATGAGCAGTTCTTC. This encodes CASSVGTTYNEQFF.

The chain employs TRBV9 and TRBJ1-4; 9 bases align to TRBD1. The CDR3 has 20 residues. After removal of 3 bases from V and 3 bases from J, the junction contained 18 bases not matched to a gene. Germline V gives CDR1 SGDLS, CDR2 YYNGEE. The CDR3 protein is CASSAEEQGAKSGANEKLFF. CDR3 coding DNA: TGTGCCAGCAGCGCAGAGGAACAGGGGGCAAAATCTGGGGCTAATGAAAAACTGTTTTTT. The entire variable domain, with the rest obtained from reference TRBV9 and TRBJ1-4, is as follows: DSGVTQTPKHLITATGQRVTLRCSPRSGDLSVYWYQQSLDQGLQFLIQYYNGEERAKGNILERFSAQQFPDLHSELNLSSLELGDSALYFCASSAEEQGAKSGANEKLFFGSGTQLSVL.

The chain couples TRBV11-2 to TRBJ1-3, with D perhaps TRBD1 (5 bases). V was pared by 2 bases and J by 0 bases, with 14 bases between. Per germline, CDR1 SGHAT and CDR2 FQNNGV. This CDR3 region has 17 residues. This CDR3 is CASSLKGVEISGNTIYF. CDR3 nucleotides: TGTGCCAGCAGCTTAAAAGGGGTGGAAATCTCTGGAAACACCATATATTTT.